This TCR beta chain was retrieved from a study of monozygotic twins with cystic fibrosis (dated by TCRdb to the early 2020s). At the level of the whole study: Barcoded libraries were prepared with around 15 PCR cycles from three micrograms of fragmented DNA. The study compared TCR beta repertoires within and between 16 monozygotic twin pairs with cystic fibrosis to assess genetic influence on V and J gene usage. Made up mostly of children and adolescents, the cohort included ten female and six male twin pairs ranging in age from about 2.0 to 36.4 years, with a median of about 8.5 years. Twins were ranked among some 1,000 cohort participants for weight-for-height and FEVPerc (FEV1 disease centile) at the day of blood sampling. Data for three of the twin pairs had been reported previously in another context.

The CDR3 measures 15 amino acids from cysteine to phenylalanine. Of the read, only the CDR3 DNA is kept; its 45 bases are in frame from base 1. Relative to germline, V is missing 5 bases and J is missing 12 bases, with 14 bases of the junction outside any gene match. The germline V gene (reference sequence) provides CDR1 LNHNV and CDR2 YYDKDF. About this clone itself: Which antigen it targets is not known. No base-level quality is on record; no much larger clone is a single base apart.

The twin pairs came from the European Cystic Fibrosis Twin and Sibling Study Cohort, a cohort that recruited patients from over a hundred CF clinics across 14 European countries. Zygosity and CFTR genotype were verified in-house, and zygosity was tested by multiplex PCR of nine short tandem repeat loci. Peripheral blood was sampled from each twin, and clinical parameters were recorded on the day of blood sampling. Genomic DNA was isolated from peripheral blood cells with phenol/chloroform and kept in TE buffer at 4 degrees C. What the research found in general, with its limitations: Simpson clonality was generally low (median around 0.0094), suggesting a naive-dominated repertoire, with higher clonality in the most severely affected patients. Significantly higher nucleotide-identical clonotype sharing was observed within monozygotic CF twin pairs than between unrelated CF individuals (P = 0.000026, Mann-Whitney). No association turned up between shared CDR3 numbers and age, concordance or disease severity, and the cohort was small. In 13 of 16 pairs, V gene usage most closely resembled the co-twin's, and the same held for J usage in 8 of 16 pairs, a pattern suggesting genetic constraints.

TCR beta CDR3 regions were amplified by multiplex PCR using the immunoSEQ immune profiling system, following the manufacturer's instructions. An Illumina NextSeq system was used for sequencing. As for the authors' bioinformatics: Sequence data were processed on the immunoSEQ Analyzer platform, and clonality was calculated as the square root of Simpson's index of productive rearrangements. Similarity in V and J usage was measured by Jensen-Shannon distance, and OLGA was used to compute CDR3 generation probabilities. The researchers looked up shared CDR3 sequences in the immuneACCESS database (August 2020) and in VDJdb (December 2020). TCRdb mirrors the immuneACCESS table, restricted to in-frame sequences. Some clones are absent from its copies; in checked studies, under half trace to an unresolved V gene, and the reason for the others is unknown. The V and J calls and clone size are taken from that table; D and trimming were inferred from the DNA. This sample lists approximately 32,000 clones; 90% to 97% were detected once. The top ten constitute about 0.15% of the sample.

Recombination joined TRBV15 with TRBJ2-1, with TRBD2 matching 9 junction bases. This receptor was identified in a girl under 10 years old with cystic fibrosis. Material for sequencing was blood. The DNA sequence reads TGTGCCACCAGCGAATCTAGGACTAGCGTCTGGAGGCAGTTCTTC. Its protein is CATSESRTSVWRQFF.